Presented here are 11 T cell receptor beta chains from one specimen sequenced in a study of blood T cell repertoires in COVID-19. Generated by immunoSEQ multiplex PCR, the TCRdb table keeps only in-frame clones and is missing some. The data contain 85,000 to 100,000 clones, around 80% of them seen just once; the ten biggest clones take up 8% to 9%. The source material was peripheral blood. These receptors all come from a man aged 50-59 years who had recovered from COVID-19.

The chain combines TRBV9 with TRBJ2-3, with TRBD1 as a possible D gene (5 bases). Germline values: CDR1 SGDLS, CDR2 YYNGEE. V lost 1 base to trimming and J lost 4 bases, with 13 bases between them. There are 15 residues in the CDR3. CDR3 sequence: CASSVRGERPDTQYF. The DNA of the CDR3 is TGTGCCAGCAGCGTAAGGGGCGAGAGGCCAGATACGCAGTATTTT.

The rearrangement joins TRBV3-1 (or the pseudogene TRBV3-2) to TRBJ2-1; D is ambiguous. CDR3 length: 13 amino acids. V lost 4 bases, J lost 2 bases, and 6 bases lay in between. Per the germline V gene, CDR1 is LGHDT and CDR2 is YNNKEL (reference sequence). The chain's CDR3 is CASSLLAYNEQFF. CDR3 nucleotide sequence: TGTGCCAGCAGCCTTCTAGCCTACAATGAGCAGTTCTTC.

V usage is TRBV5-1 and J usage is TRBJ2-3; 11 nucleotides align to TRBD2. This CDR3 has 17 residues. Germline loops: CDR1 SGHRS, CDR2 YFSETQ. The junction had 5 bases not matched to a gene; V was cut back by 0 bases and J by 2 bases. CDR3 in DNA: TGCGCCAGCAGCTTGGTAGCGGGGGGGACCCTCACAGATACGCAGTATTTT. It specifies CASSLVAGGTLTDTQYF.

The chain joins TRBV5-6 to TRBJ1-1; D gene ambiguous. The V end lost 0 bases, the J end lost 0 bases, and 6 bases lay between the germline ends. The CDR3 extends over 14 amino acids. Germline CDR1 and CDR2: SGHDT and YYEEEE. The CDR3 DNA follows: TGTGCCAGCAGCTTGGCCTTCGTGAACACTGAAGCTTTCTTT. Amino acid sequence: CASSLAFVNTEAFF.

V gene TRBV19 combines with J gene TRBJ1-4; the D gene is possibly TRBD1 (5 bases). The CDR3 has 14 residues. CDR1 LNHDA and CDR2 SQIVND come from the germline V gene (reference sequence). The germline V and J ends were trimmed by 5 bases and 10 bases, with 17 bases remaining between them. CDR3 sequence: CASSSTGFGAKLFF. In nucleotides, the CDR3 is TGTGCCAGTAGTTCAACAGGCTTTGGTGCAAAACTGTTTTTT.

This chain links TRBV2 with TRBJ1-2; 7 nucleotides align to TRBD1. Germline CDR1 and CDR2: SNHLY and FYNNEI. The CDR3 is 14 amino acids. The trim removed 5 bases at V and 7 bases at J, leaving 10 bases unmatched. CDR3 protein: CASSSTGTLSGYTF. Written as DNA, the CDR3 is TGTGCCAGCAGTTCGACAGGGACGTTGAGTGGCTACACCTTC.

This chain uses TRBV2 with TRBJ2-7, with 11 bases that match TRBD2. The germline V gene encodes CDR1 SNHLY and CDR2 FYNNEI. This CDR3 is 15 amino acids long. V lost 5 bases, J lost 3 bases, and 6 bases stayed unmatched. The CDR3 DNA reads as TGTGCCAGCAGTTCTAGCGGGAGGTCCTTCTACGAGCAGTACTTC. Protein sequence: CASSSSGRSFYEQYF.

This clone appeared a single time. V and J are TRBV24-1 and TRBJ1-4; D perhaps matches TRBD1 (6 bases). V was clipped by 0 bases and J by 0 bases, with 16 bases between them. This CDR3 is 19 amino acids long. Per the germline V gene, CDR1 is KGHDR and CDR2 is SFDVKD. CDR3 sequence: CATSDLWDTRIATNEKLFF. CDR3 DNA: TGTGCCACCAGTGATTTGTGGGACACAAGAATCGCAACTAATGAAAAACTGTTTTTT.

Here the CDR3 reads CASTRTGGGQPQHF. CDR3 DNA: TGTGCCAGCACCCGTACAGGGGGCGGACAGCCCCAGCATTTT. This sequence joins TRBV27 and TRBJ1-5; 9 bases align to TRBD1. There are 14 residues in the CDR3. After removal of 7 bases from V and 7 bases from J, the junction contained 8 bases not matched to a gene. Germline-derived CDR1 and CDR2 are MNHEY and SMNVEV (reference sequence).

This sequence joins TRBV7-3 and TRBJ1-1, with TRBD1 identical over 7 bases. The germline V gene encodes CDR1 SGHTA and CDR2 FQGTGA. There are 15 residues in the CDR3. V lost 1 base, J lost 2 bases, and 4 bases stayed unmatched. The CDR3 loop is CASSLMVGGNTEAFF. The CDR3 region has the DNA TGTGCCAGCAGCTTAATGGTAGGGGGCAACACTGAAGCTTTCTTT.

This chain links TRBV5-1 with TRBJ2-7, with TRBD2 matching 11 bases. V was clipped by 5 bases and J by 3 bases; unmatched bases: 7. The CDR3 is made up of 15 amino acids. In germline, CDR1 is SGHRS, CDR2 YFSETQ. The CDR3 loop is CASSYGTSGNYEQYF. CDR3 in DNA: TGCGCCAGCAGTTATGGGACTAGCGGCAACTACGAGCAGTACTTC. The full variable domain, its missing parts supplied by reference TRBV5-1 and TRBJ2-7, is KAGVTQTPRYLIKTRGQQVTLSCSPISGHRSVSWYQQTPGQGLQFLFEYFSETQRNKGNFPGRFSGRQFSNSRSEMNVSTLELGDSALYLCASSYGTSGNYEQYFGPGTRLTVT.